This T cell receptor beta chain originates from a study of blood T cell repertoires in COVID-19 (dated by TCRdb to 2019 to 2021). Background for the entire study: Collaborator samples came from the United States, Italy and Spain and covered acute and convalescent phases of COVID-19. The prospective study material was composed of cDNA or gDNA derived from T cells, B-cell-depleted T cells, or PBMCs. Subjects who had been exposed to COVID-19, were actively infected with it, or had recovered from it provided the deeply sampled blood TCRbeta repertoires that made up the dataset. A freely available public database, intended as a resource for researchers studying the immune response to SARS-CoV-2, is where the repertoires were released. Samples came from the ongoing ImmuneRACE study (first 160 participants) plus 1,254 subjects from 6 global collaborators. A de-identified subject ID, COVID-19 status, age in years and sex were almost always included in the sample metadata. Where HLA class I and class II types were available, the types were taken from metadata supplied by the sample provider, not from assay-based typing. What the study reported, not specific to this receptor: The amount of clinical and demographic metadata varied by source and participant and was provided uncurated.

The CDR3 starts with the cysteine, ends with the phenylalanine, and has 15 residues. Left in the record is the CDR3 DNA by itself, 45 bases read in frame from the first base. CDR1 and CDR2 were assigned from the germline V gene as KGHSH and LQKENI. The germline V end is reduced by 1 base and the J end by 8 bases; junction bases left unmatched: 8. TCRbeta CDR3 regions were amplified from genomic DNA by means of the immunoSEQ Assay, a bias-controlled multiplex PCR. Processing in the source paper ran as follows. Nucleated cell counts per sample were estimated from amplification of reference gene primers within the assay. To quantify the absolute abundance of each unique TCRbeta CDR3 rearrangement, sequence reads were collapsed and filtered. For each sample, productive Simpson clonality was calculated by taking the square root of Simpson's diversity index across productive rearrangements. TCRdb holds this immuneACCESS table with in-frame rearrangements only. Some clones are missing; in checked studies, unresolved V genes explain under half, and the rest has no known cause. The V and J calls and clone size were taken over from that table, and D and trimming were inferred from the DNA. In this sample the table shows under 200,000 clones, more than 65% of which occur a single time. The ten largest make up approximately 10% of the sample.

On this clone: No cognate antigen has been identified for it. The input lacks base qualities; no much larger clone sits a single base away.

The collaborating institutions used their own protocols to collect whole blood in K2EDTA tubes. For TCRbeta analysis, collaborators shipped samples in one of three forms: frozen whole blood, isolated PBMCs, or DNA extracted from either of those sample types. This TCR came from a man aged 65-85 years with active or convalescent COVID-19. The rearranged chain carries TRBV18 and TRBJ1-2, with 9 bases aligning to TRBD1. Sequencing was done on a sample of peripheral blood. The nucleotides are TGTGCCAGCTCACCACGGCCGGGACAGGGTCTCGGCTACACCTTC. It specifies CASSPRPGQGLGYTF.